This entry lists 27 T cell receptor beta chains sequenced from one sample in a study of blood T cell repertoires in COVID-19. Repertoires were generated with immunoSEQ multiplex PCR, while TCRdb's copy carries only in-frame clones and drops some. The table lists about 410,000 clones, about nine tenths of them singletons, with over 1.3% in the top ten. The source material was peripheral blood. Receptors were obtained from a woman in her 30s with active or convalescent COVID-19.

The V gene is TRBV5-6, the J gene TRBJ2-3; TRBD2 matches at 10 bases. Trimming cost V 4 bases and J 4 bases; bases outside gene matches: 6. The CDR3 loop spans 15 amino acids. Germline V gene data show CDR1 as SGHDT and CDR2 as YYEEEE. The CDR3 protein is CASSRRSGGADTQYF. The DNA for the CDR3 is TGTGCCAGCAGCCGCCGCAGCGGGGGGGCAGATACGCAGTATTTT.

The chain couples TRBV6-6 to TRBJ1-1; TRBD1 matches 9 bases. Germline assignment: CDR1 MNHNY and CDR2 SVGAGI (reference sequence). The CDR3 is made up of 15 amino acids. J was trimmed by 5 bases and V by 6 bases; bases with no gene match: 10. The CDR3 is CASSDPGQGKTEAFF. CDR3 coding DNA: TGTGCCAGCAGCGACCCCGGACAGGGGAAGACTGAAGCTTTCTTT.

The genes are TRBV7-6 and TRBJ2-5, with 10 bases that match TRBD2. The CDR3 runs 16 residues. Germline V gene sequence: CDR1 SGHVS, CDR2 FNYEAQ. The J segment lost 1 base and the V segment lost 3 bases, leaving 5 bases of the junction unmatched. CDR3 amino acids: CASSLRLAGVQETQYF. The CDR3 DNA sequence: TGTGCCAGCAGCTTGCGGCTAGCGGGAGTCCAAGAGACCCAGTACTTC.

There are a few counts of this clone. The CDR3 spells CASSLTQQGAIGYTF. CDR3 sequence (DNA): TGTGCCAGCAGCCTTACTCAACAGGGGGCTATTGGCTACACCTTC. The rearrangement uses TRBV5-4 and TRBJ1-2, with TRBD1 matching over 9 bases. Trimming took 4 bases from V and 7 from J; bases not matched to a gene: 11. This CDR3 contains 15 residues. The germline V gene has CDR1 SGHNT and CDR2 YYREEE (reference sequence).

The gene calls are TRBV5-1 and TRBJ2-4; no clear D gene. The CDR3 is 14 residues long. CDR1 is SGHRS, CDR2 YFSETQ, per germline. The ends were cut back, 3 bases at V and 1 base at J, with 8 bases in the middle. CDR3 loop: CASSSIEAKNIQYF. In DNA form, the CDR3 reads TGCGCCAGCAGCTCAATAGAGGCCAAAAACATTCAGTACTTC.

For this clone: Different DNA sequences within this sample yield the same CDR3. This sequence joins TRBV12-3 or TRBV12-4 and TRBJ1-1; weak D call: TRBD1 (5 bases). V dropped 2 bases and J dropped 1 base, with 5 bases sitting between them. The CDR3 sequence is 13 residues long. CDR3 sequence reads: CASSLTGNTEAFF. CDR3 nucleotides: TGTGCCAGCAGTTTAACAGGGAACACTGAAGCTTTCTTT.

This clone has only one observation. The rearrangement links TRBV19 to TRBJ1-2; 8 bases match TRBD1. Germline CDR1 is LNHDA and CDR2 is SQIVND (reference sequence). Trimming removed 4 bases from V and 3 bases from J; junction bases left unmatched: 16. CDR3 length: 18 residues. CDR3 amino acids: CASSTPSDRVGWDYGYTF. Written as DNA, the CDR3 is TGTGCCAGTAGTACCCCATCGGACAGGGTGGGGTGGGACTATGGCTACACCTTC.

The chain uses TRBV6-1 and TRBJ1-1, with TRBD1 identical over 8 bases. J was trimmed by 0 bases and V by 3 bases; bases with no gene match: 3. This CDR3 is built from 15 residues. Germline loops: CDR1 MNHNS, CDR2 SASEGT. The CDR3 here is CASSDTGGVNTEAFF. CDR3 DNA: TGTGCCAGCAGTGACACAGGGGGTGTGAACACTGAAGCTTTCTTT.

V is TRBV27 and J is TRBJ2-5, with 8 bases lining up with TRBD2. This CDR3 is 16 amino acids long. CDR1 is MNHEY, CDR2 SMNVEV, per germline (reference sequence). V was pared by 4 bases and J by 2 bases, with 9 bases of the junction left unmatched. CDR3 in amino acids: CASSWMAGGQQETQYF. The DNA of the CDR3 is TGTGCCAGCAGTTGGATGGCGGGAGGCCAACAAGAGACCCAGTACTTC.

The rearrangement joins TRBV29-1 to TRBJ1-4, with D possibly matching TRBD1 (6 bases). Deletions cut 3 bases from V and 8 bases from J, with 13 bases between. CDR3 length: 13 residues. Germline assignment: CDR1 SQVTM and CDR2 ANQGSEA. Written as DNA, the CDR3 is TGCAGCGTTGATTCGACAGGATCAGAAAAACTGTTTTTT. Translation: CSVDSTGSEKLFF.

This sequence joins TRBV9 and TRBJ1-6; 7 nucleotides line up with TRBD1. Trimming took 0 bases from V and 12 from J; bases not matched to a gene: 9. CDR1 and CDR2 from the germline V gene are SGDLS and YYNGEE. This CDR3 is built from 15 residues. CDR3 sequence (DNA): TGTGCCAGCAGCGTAGGACAGGGATATTCCCAACCCCTCCACTTT. It codes for CASSVGQGYSQPLHF.

DNA of the CDR3: TGTGCCAGCAGCCCCAGGGCCAACGTCCTGACTTTC. This codes for CASSPRANVLTF. The V and J genes are TRBV7-9 and TRBJ2-6; the D is unclear. CDR1 is SEHNR and CDR2 is FQNEAQ in the germline V gene (reference sequence). The CDR3 has 12 residues. V was shortened by 5 bases and J by 5 bases, with 4 bases between the two germline ends.

Points on this clone: This sample includes further DNA sequences coding for the same CDR3. The chain is built from TRBV6-5 and TRBJ2-1; 9 bases match TRBD2. The CDR3 length is 15 residues. The V segment lost 6 bases and the J segment 2 bases; nucleotides outside the gene matches: 5. Germline V CDR1 and CDR2: MNHEY, SVGAGI. The CDR3 DNA reads TGTGCCAGCAGGCCGACTAGCGGTCCCTACAATGAGCAGTTCTTC. It codes for CASRPTSGPYNEQFF.

The chain links TRBV5-1 to TRBJ1-4; D is ambiguous. The V end was cut by 0 bases, the J end by 3 bases, with 9 bases between. CDR3 length: 15 residues. From germline, CDR1 is SGHRS and CDR2 YFSETQ. The CDR3 nucleotides read TGCGCCAGCAGCTTGGGTGAGGCAGCTAATGAAAAACTGTTTTTT. It encodes CASSLGEAANEKLFF.

The table lists this clone with a few counts. The V gene is TRBV20-1, the J gene TRBJ2-3; D not certain. This CDR3 has 11 amino acids. Germline CDR1 reads DFQATT; CDR2 reads SNEGSKA (reference sequence). V was cut by 3 bases and J by 4 bases, with 5 bases left in between. CDR3 sequence reads: CSASPADTQYF. The CDR3 DNA reads TGCAGTGCTAGCCCCGCAGATACGCAGTATTTT.

The genes are TRBV27 and TRBJ2-3; D perhaps matches TRBD2 (6 bases). Germline CDR1 MNHEY, CDR2 SMNVEV (reference sequence). The CDR3 has 14 residues. V was clipped by 6 bases and J by 6 bases, with 16 bases between them. The CDR3 coding sequence is TGTGCCAGCAGCACCCTGGAGGGCCGCGATACGCAGTATTTT. Translating it yields CASSTLEGRDTQYF.

This clone was detected once. The V call is TRBV6-5, the J call TRBJ1-1; D gene ambiguous. Germline values: CDR1 MNHEY, CDR2 SVGAGI. Deletions cut 0 bases from V and 1 base from J, with 9 bases between. The CDR3 has 15 amino acids. The CDR3 region has the DNA TGTGCCAGCAGTTACTCGAGAGTTTGGAACACTGAAGCTTTCTTT. Translating it yields CASSYSRVWNTEAFF.

This clone came up a few times. The genes are TRBV3-1 (or the pseudogene TRBV3-2) and TRBJ1-2; D call uncertain. The CDR3 totals 16 residues. In germline, CDR1 is LGHDT, CDR2 YNNKEL (reference sequence). V was trimmed by 3 bases and J by 1 base, leaving 15 bases between them. The CDR3 is CASSQAPGFSNYGYTF. DNA of the CDR3: TGTGCCAGCAGCCAGGCTCCGGGTTTTAGTAACTATGGCTACACCTTC.

This chain joins TRBV19 and TRBJ2-7, with D possibly matching TRBD1 (6 bases). Germline loops: CDR1 LNHDA, CDR2 SQIVND (reference sequence). Trimming shortened V by 10 bases and J by 2 bases, and 12 bases separated the two germline ends. The CDR3 length is 12 residues. Here the CDR3 reads CATQGGAYEQYF. In nucleotides, the CDR3 is TGTGCCACACAGGGCGGCGCCTACGAGCAGTACTTC.

This rearrangement joins TRBV6-6 to TRBJ1-2, with TRBD1 matching over 9 bases. CDR3 length equals 15 residues. CDR1 and CDR2 (germline): MNHNY, SVGAGI (reference sequence). The ends lost 6 bases at V and 5 bases at J; junction bases unmatched: 10. The CDR3 spells CASRTVQGARYGYTF. CDR3 coding DNA: TGTGCCAGCAGAACCGTACAGGGGGCGCGTTATGGCTACACCTTC.

The CDR3 coding sequence is TGCAGTGCTAGTTCGACAGGGTTCGGTGGCTACACCTTC. It specifies CSASSTGFGGYTF. The genes are TRBV20-1 and TRBJ1-2; 7 bases are shared with TRBD1. Trimming took 3 bases from V and 7 from J; bases not matched to a gene: 8. Germline V gives CDR1 DFQATT, CDR2 SNEGSKA (reference sequence). The CDR3 sequence is 13 residues long.

V gene TRBV29-1 combines with J gene TRBJ1-2; TRBD1 aligns across 9 bases. The CDR3 length is 13 residues. The V segment lost 5 bases and the J segment 4 bases; nucleotides outside the gene matches: 5. Looked up from germline, CDR1 is SQVTM and CDR2 is ANQGSEA. CDR3 in amino acids: CSVSGTGTYGYTF. Here the CDR3 DNA reads TGCAGCGTTTCCGGGACAGGGACCTATGGCTACACCTTC.

In this sample, this clone turned up once. V usage is TRBV4-1 and J usage is TRBJ2-1, with 10 nucleotides matching TRBD2. CDR3 length equals 20 residues. Germline lookup yields CDR1 MGHRA and CDR2 YSYEKL. V gave up 1 base and J gave up 2 bases; unmatched junction bases: 14. CDR3: CASSQVPQREGRGTYNEQFF. CDR3 in DNA: TGCGCCAGCAGCCAAGTTCCCCAGCGGGAGGGCCGGGGGACCTACAATGAGCAGTTCTTC.

This chain links TRBV7-6 with TRBJ2-3; TRBD2 agrees at 10 bases. This CDR3 is built from 18 residues. J lost 0 bases, V lost 4 bases, and 10 bases had no gene match. The germline CDR1 and CDR2 sequences are SGHVS and FNYEAQ. CDR3 sequence reads: CASSSGGSTSGSTDTQYF. CDR3 DNA sequence: TGTGCCAGCAGCTCCGGGGGGTCGACTAGCGGGAGCACAGATACGCAGTATTTT.

The genes are TRBV29-1 and TRBJ2-3; 8 bases agree with TRBD2. This CDR3 has 16 amino acids. Losses at the gene ends were 6 bases for V and 2 bases for J; bases not matched to a gene: 13. The germline V gene encodes CDR1 SQVTM and CDR2 ANQGSEA. This CDR3 reads CSVREFGTSATDTQYF. The CDR3 nucleotides read TGCAGCGTCCGGGAGTTCGGGACTAGTGCCACAGATACGCAGTATTTT.

V gene TRBV6-1 combines with J gene TRBJ2-2; TRBD2 matches at 11 bases. V lost 5 bases to trimming and J lost 7 bases; unmatched junction nucleotides: 12. The CDR3 loop spans 17 amino acids. CDR1 and CDR2 (germline): MNHNS, SASEGT. CDR3 nucleotides: TGTGCCAGCAGTAAAGGGGTAGCGGGGGGGCCTAACGGGGAGCTGTTTTTT. Protein sequence: CASSKGVAGGPNGELFF.

The chain has TRBV6-5 and TRBJ2-3; D unresolved. CDR1 and CDR2 from the germline V gene are MNHEY and SVGAGI. This CDR3 is built from 15 residues. V was trimmed by 4 bases and J by 0 bases, leaving 11 bases between them. CDR3: CASSLYTPSTDTQYF. The DNA for the CDR3 is TGTGCCAGCAGTTTATATACACCTAGCACAGATACGCAGTATTTT.